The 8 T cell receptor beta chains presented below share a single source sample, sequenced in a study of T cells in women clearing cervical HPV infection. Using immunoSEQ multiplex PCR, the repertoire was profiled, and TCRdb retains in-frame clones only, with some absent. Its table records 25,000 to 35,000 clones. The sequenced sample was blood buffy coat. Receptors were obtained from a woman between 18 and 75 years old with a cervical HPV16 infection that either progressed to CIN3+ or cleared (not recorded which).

The CDR3 reads CASSPGSGRRGYTF. Partial CDR3 DNA: TGTGCCAGCAGCCCCGGTTCAGGGCGGCGTGGC. V gene TRBV11-2 combines with J gene TRBJ1-2, with a weak D call TRBD1 (5 bases). The CDR3 end is not reached by the read, which stops 3 residues before it; the germline J gene fills it in. The CDR3 consists of 14 residues. V lost 5 bases to trimming and J lost 7 bases, with 17 bases between them. The germline V gene has CDR1 SGHAT and CDR2 FQNNGV.

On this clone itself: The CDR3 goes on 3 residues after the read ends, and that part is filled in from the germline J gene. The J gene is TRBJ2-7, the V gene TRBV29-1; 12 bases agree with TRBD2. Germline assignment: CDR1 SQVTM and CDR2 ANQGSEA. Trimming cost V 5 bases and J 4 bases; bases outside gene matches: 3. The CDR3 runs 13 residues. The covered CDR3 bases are TGCAGCGTTACTAGCGGGGGGTTTTACGAG. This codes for CSVTSGGFYE. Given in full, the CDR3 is CSVTSGGFYEQYF.

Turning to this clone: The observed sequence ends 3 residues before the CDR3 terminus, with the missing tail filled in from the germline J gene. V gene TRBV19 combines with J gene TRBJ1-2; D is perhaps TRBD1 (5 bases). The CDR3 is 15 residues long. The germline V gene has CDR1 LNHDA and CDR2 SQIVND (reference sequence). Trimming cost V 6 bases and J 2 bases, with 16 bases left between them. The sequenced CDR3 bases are TGTGCCAGTAGGGGAGGGGTTCTCCCAAACTATGGC. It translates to CASRGGVLPNYG. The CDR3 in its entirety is CASRGGVLPNYGYTF.

Here the CDR3 reads CASSEVGDRGRTDTQYF. CDR3 DNA (partial): TGTGCCAGCAGTGAAGTTGGGGACAGGGGGCGGACAGATACG. The chain carries TRBV6-1 and TRBJ2-3; 12 nucleotides line up with TRBD1. Coverage ceases 3 residues before the CDR3 finishes, and the germline J gene fills in the end. The germline V gene has CDR1 MNHNS and CDR2 SASEGT. This CDR3 has 17 residues. Germline trimming cut 1 base from V and 3 bases from J; bases unmatched to any gene: 5.

The CDR3: CASSLETTYTDTQYF. CDR3 DNA, as far as it was read: TGCGCCAGCAGCTTGGAGACTACCTACACAGATACG. This sequence joins TRBV5-1 and TRBJ2-3; D perhaps matches TRBD2 (5 bases). The observed sequence ends 3 residues before the CDR3 terminus, with the missing tail filled in from the germline J gene. The V end was cut by 0 bases, the J end by 2 bases, with 10 bases between. CDR3 length equals 15 residues. Germline V CDR1 and CDR2: SGHRS, YFSETQ.

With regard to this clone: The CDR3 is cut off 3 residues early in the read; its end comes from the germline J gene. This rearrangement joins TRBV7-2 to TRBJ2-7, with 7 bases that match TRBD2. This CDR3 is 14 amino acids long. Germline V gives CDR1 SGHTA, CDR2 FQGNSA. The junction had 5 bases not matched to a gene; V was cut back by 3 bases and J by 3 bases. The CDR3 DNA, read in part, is TGTGCCAGCAGCTTCGGGGGGTCTAGCTACGAG. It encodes CASSFGGSSYE. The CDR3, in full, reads CASSFGGSSYEQYF.

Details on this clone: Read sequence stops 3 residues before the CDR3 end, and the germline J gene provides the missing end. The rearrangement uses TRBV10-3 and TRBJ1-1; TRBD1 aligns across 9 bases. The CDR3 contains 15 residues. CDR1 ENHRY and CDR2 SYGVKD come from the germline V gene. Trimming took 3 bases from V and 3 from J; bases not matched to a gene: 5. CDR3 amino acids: CAISDYRGLDTEAFF. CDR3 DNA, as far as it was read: TGTGCCATCAGTGATTACAGGGGGCTGGACACTGAA.

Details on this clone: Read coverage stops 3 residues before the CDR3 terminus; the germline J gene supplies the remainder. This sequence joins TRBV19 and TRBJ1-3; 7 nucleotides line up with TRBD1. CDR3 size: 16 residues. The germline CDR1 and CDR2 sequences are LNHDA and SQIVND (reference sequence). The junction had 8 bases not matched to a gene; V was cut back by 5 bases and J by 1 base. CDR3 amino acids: CASSPRGQISGNTIYF. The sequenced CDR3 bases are TGTGCCAGTAGTCCCAGGGGACAGATATCTGGAAACACC.